This T cell receptor (beta chain) was observed in a study of Ad26.COV2.S vaccination and SARS-CoV-2 variants. Treatment here: 15 to 20 received Ad26.COV2.S at low or high dose, single or two shots; about 5 received placebo; per-sample allocation not given. On day 63 after the first injection, vaccine and placebo recipients gave samples. The CDR3 is 17 amino acids. The junction had 9 bases not matched to a gene; V was cut back by 7 bases and J by 0 bases. The germline CDR1 and CDR2 sequences are WSHSY and SAAADI. Method: immunoSEQ multiplex PCR; TCRdb's copy keeps in-frame clones and lacks some. Counted here are around 400,000 clones, around 90% occurring once; the ten biggest clones make up more than 9%.

This sequence originates from a person between 18 and 65 years old who received the Ad26.COV2.S COVID-19 vaccine or a placebo. The source material was peripheral blood, sampled in a trial of Ad26.COV2.S vaccine versus placebo. This chain uses TRBV10-2 with TRBJ2-6; 7 bases line up with TRBD1. CDR3 protein: CASNTGTALSGANVLTF. CDR3 nucleotides: TGCGCCAGCAATACCGGGACAGCACTCTCTGGGGCCAACGTCCTGACTTTC.